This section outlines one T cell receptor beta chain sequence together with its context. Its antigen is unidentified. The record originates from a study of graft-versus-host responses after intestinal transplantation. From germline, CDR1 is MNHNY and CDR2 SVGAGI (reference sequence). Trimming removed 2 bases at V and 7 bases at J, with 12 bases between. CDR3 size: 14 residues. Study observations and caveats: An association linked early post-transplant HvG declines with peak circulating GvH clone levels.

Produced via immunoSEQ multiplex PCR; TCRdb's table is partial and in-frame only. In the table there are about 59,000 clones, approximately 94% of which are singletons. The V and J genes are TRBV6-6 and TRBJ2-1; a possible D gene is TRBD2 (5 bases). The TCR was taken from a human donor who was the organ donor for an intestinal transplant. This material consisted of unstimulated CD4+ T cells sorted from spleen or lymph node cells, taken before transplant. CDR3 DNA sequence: TGTGCCAGCAGTTACCCAGTCAGCGGTAATGAGCAGTTCTTC. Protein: CASSYPVSGNEQFF.